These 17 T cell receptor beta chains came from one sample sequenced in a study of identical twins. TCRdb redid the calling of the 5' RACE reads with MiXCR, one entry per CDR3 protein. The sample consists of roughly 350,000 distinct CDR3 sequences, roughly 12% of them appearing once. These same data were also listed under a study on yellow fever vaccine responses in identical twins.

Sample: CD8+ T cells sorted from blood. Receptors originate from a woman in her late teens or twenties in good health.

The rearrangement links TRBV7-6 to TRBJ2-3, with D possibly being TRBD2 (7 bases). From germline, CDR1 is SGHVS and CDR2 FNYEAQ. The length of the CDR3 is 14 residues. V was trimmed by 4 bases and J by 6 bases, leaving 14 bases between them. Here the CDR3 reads CASSWGGGEDTQYF. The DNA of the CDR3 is TGTGCCAGCAGCTGGGGGGGCGGGGAGGATACGCAGTATTTT.

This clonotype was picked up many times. This chain's CDR3 is CASSYSGGAQETQYF. CDR3 nucleotide sequence: TGTGCCAGCAGTTACAGCGGGGGGGCCCAAGAGACCCAGTACTTC. The rearrangement joins TRBV6-5 to TRBJ2-5; 10 bases line up with TRBD2. Trimming at V came to 2 bases and at J to 1 base, leaving 1 base not matched to a gene. In germline, CDR1 is MNHEY, CDR2 SVGAGI. The CDR3 is made up of 15 amino acids.

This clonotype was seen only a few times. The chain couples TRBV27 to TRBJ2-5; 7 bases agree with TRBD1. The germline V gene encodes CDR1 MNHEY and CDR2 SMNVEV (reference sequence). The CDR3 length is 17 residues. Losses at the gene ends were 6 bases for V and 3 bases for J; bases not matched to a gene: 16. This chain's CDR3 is CASSRNYRTGLEETQYF. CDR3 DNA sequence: TGTGCCAGCAGCCGAAATTATCGGACAGGCTTGGAAGAGACCCAGTACTTC.

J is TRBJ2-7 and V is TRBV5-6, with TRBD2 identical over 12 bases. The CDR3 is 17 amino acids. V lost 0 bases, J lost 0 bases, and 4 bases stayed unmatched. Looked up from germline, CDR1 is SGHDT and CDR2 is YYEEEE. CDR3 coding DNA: TGTGCCAGCAGCTTGGTTCTAGCGGGAGGGCCCTCCTACGAGCAGTACTTC. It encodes CASSLVLAGGPSYEQYF.

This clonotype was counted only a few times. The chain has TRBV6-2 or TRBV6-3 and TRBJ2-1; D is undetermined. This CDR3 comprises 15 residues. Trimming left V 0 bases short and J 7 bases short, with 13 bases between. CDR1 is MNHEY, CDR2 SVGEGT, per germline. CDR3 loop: CASSYSFALPNEQFF. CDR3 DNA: TGTGCCAGCAGTTACTCGTTTGCCTTACCAAATGAGCAGTTCTTC.

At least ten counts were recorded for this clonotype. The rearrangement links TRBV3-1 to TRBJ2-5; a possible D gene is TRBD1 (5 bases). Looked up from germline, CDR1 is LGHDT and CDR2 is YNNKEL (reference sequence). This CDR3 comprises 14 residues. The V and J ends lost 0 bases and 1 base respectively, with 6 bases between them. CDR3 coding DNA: TGTGCCAGCAGCCAAGACACAGGCCAAGAGACCCAGTACTTC. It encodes CASSQDTGQETQYF.

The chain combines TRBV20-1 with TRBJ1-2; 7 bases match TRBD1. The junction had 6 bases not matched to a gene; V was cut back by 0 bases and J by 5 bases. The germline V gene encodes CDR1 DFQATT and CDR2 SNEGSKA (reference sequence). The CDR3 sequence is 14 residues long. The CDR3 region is CSARDPGTAYGYTF. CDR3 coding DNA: TGCAGTGCTAGAGATCCAGGGACAGCTTATGGCTACACCTTC.

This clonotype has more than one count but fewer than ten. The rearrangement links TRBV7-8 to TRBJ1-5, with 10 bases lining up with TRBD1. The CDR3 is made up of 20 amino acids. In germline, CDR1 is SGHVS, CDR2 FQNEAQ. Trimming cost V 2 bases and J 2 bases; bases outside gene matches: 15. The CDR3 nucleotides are TGTGCCAGCAGCTTATTTCTCCGGACAGGGGGTTATGTTGGCAATCAGCCCCAGCATTTT. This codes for CASSLFLRTGGYVGNQPQHF.

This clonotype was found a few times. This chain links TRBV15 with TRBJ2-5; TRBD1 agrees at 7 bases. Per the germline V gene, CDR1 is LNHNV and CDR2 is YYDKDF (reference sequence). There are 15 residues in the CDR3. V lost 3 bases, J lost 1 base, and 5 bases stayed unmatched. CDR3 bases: TGTGCCACCAGCAGGACAAGGGACAGCCAAGAGACCCAGTACTTC. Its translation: CATSRTRDSQETQYF.

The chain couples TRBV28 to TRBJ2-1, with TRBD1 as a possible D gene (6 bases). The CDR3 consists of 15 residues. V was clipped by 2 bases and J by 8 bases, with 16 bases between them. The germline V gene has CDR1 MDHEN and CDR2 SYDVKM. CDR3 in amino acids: CASSLARQGWYEQFF. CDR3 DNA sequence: TGTGCCAGCAGTTTAGCGAGGCAGGGGTGGTATGAGCAGTTCTTC.

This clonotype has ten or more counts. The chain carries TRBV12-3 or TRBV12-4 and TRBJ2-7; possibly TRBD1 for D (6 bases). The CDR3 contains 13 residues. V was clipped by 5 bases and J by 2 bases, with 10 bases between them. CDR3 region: CASSPGGAYEQYF. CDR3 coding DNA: TGTGCCAGCAGTCCTGGGGGCGCCTACGAGCAGTACTTC.

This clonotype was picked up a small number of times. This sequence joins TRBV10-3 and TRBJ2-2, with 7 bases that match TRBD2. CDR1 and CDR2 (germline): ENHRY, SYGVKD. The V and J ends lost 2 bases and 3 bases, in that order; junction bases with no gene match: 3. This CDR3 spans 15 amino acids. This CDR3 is CAISELAAYTGELFF. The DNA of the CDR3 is TGTGCCATCAGTGAGCTAGCGGCTTACACCGGGGAGCTGTTTTTT.

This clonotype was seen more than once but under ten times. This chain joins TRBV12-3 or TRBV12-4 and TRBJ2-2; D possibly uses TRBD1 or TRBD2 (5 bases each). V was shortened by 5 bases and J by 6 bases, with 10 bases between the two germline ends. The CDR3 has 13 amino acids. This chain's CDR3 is CASSAGTPGELFF. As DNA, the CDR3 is TGTGCCAGCAGTGCTGGGACCCCCGGGGAGCTGTTTTTT.

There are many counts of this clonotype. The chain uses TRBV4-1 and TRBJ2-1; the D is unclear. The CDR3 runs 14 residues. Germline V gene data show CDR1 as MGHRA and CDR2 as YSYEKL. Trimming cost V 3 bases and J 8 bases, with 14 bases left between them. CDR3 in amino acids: CASSQGLGTDEQFF. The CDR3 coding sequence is TGCGCCAGCAGCCAGGGCTTGGGTACCGATGAGCAGTTCTTC.

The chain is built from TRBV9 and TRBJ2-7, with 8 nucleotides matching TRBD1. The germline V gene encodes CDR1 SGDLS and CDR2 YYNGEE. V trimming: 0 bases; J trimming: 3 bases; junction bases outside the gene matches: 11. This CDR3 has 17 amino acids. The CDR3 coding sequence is TGTGCCAGCAGCGTAGGAGTGGGACAGGTAGTAGACTACGAGCAGTACTTC. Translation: CASSVGVGQVVDYEQYF.

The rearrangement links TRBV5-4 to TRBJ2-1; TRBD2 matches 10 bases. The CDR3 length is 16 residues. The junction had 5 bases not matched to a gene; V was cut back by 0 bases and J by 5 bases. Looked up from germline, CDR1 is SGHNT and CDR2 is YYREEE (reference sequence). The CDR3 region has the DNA TGTGCCAGCAGCTTGGCGGCTAGCGGGGGTGACAATGAGCAGTTCTTC. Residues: CASSLAASGGDNEQFF.

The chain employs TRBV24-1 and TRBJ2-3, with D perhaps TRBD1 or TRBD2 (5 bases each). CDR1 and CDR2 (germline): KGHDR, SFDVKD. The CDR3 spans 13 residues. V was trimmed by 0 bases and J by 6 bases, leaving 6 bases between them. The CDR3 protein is CATSDLGTDTQYF. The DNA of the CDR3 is TGTGCCACCAGTGATTTGGGGACGGATACGCAGTATTTT.